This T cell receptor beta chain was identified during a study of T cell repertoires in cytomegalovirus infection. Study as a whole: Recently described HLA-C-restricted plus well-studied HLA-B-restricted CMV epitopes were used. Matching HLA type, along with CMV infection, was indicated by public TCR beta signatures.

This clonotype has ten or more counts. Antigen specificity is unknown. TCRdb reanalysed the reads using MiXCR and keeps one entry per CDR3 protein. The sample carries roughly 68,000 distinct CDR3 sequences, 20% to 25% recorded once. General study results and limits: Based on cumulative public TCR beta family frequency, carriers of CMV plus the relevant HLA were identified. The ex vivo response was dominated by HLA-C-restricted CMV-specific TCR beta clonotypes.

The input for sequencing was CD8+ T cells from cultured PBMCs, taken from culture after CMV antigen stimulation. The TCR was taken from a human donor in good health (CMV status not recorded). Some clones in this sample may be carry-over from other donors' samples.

The CDR3 nucleotides read TGTGCCAGCAGCCCAGGGGGCCAGTATGGCTACACCTTC. It encodes CASSPGGQYGYTF. The chain is built from TRBV7-9 and TRBJ1-2; 8 bases line up with TRBD1. The CDR3 loop spans 13 amino acids. Germline CDR1 and CDR2: SEHNR and FQNEAQ (reference sequence). The V segment lost 5 bases and the J segment 5 bases; nucleotides outside the gene matches: 4.